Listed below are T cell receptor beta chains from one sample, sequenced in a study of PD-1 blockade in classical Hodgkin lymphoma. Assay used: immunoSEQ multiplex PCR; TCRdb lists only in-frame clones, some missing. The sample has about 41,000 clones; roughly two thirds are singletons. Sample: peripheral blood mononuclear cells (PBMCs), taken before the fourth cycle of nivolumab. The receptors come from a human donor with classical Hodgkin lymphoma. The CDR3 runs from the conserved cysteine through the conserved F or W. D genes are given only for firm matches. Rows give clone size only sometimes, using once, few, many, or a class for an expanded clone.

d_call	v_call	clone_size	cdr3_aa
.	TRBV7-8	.	CASSSESVGVLNTEAFF
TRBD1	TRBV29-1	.	CSVVGGNQGAGYGYTF
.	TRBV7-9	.	CASRSGRTDKNTEAFF
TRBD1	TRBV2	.	CASSRDLRQGVNGYTF
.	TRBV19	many	CASSYAGEAFF
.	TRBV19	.	CASAGGLTYEQYF
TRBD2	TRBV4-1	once	CASSQVDMGLVGGNEQFF
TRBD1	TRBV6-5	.	CASSQGLRGDTEAFF
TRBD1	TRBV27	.	CASSLGQEATNEKLFF
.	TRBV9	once	CASSEGSSRDEAFF
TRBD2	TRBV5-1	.	CASSSGLAGQETQYF
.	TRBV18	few	CASSPRREFEAFF
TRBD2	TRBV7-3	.	CASGRAGGNEQFF
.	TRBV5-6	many	CASSRTINEQFF
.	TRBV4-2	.	CASSQWLGQGSSTDTQYF
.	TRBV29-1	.	CSVEGAGGDTQYF
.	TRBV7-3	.	CASSVDVDSPLHF
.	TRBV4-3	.	CASSQVWSGRSPLHF
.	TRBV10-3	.	CATSTGEGAQETQYF
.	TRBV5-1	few	CASEGVTDTQYF
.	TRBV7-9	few	CASSPGPMGSPLHF
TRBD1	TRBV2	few	CASSGGDRAFYNEQFF
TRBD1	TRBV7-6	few	CASSLDRGNEKLFF
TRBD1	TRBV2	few	CASSEGDRDTGELFF
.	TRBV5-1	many	CASSPLPLARGNEQFF
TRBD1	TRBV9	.	CASSANARQGYEQYF
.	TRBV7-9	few	CASRPSRTGSYNEQFF
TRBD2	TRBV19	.	CASSPSGGPYNEQFF
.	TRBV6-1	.	CASSDTIGHRTDTQYF
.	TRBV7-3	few	CASSLTPEREQYF
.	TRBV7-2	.	CASSLAAGLMNTEAFF
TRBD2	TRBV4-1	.	CASSQAPGLAGEAETQYF
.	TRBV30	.	CAWTVGNEQFF
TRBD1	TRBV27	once	CASSFTGVGSGNTIYF
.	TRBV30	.	CAWSRGTPLGYGYTF
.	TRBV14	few	CASSQIMLGYNEQFF
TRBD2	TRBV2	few	CASSEAGGGAADTQYF